Below are 29 T cell receptor beta chains sequenced from a single sample in a study of blood T cell repertoires in COVID-19 (dated by TCRdb to between 2020 and 2021). Library preparation used the immunoSEQ multiplex PCR assay. TCRdb obtained this table from immuneACCESS and retained in-frame rearrangements with V and J assigned. These tables miss some clones; where compared with another copy, unresolved V genes account for less than half of the shortfall, and the remainder is unexplained. Present in this sample are around 250,000 clones, around 83% of which were seen just once. Of the sample, approximately 3.5% falls within the top ten clones. The sample was peripheral blood. Every receptor here comes from a woman aged 18-29 years with acute or convalescent COVID-19.

This clone is a singleton in its sample. The V call is TRBV6-6, the J call TRBJ2-2, with D possibly being TRBD2 (6 bases). CDR1 MNHNY and CDR2 SVGAGI come from the germline V gene (reference sequence). The CDR3 runs to 16 residues. V was clipped by 2 bases and J by 0 bases, with 10 bases between them. CDR3 amino acids: CASSYKGGTNTGELFF. In DNA form, the CDR3 reads TGTGCCAGCAGTTACAAAGGCGGGACGAACACCGGGGAGCTGTTTTTT.

The chain has TRBV5-1 and TRBJ2-2; D might be TRBD1 (5 bases). This CDR3 spans 13 amino acids. The germline V and J ends were trimmed by 1 base and 6 bases, with 7 bases remaining between them. In germline, CDR1 is SGHRS, CDR2 YFSETQ. DNA for the CDR3: TGCGCCAGCAGCTTGCCAGGGTCCGGGGAGCTGTTTTTT. This sequence encodes CASSLPGSGELFF.

This clone appeared a single time. V and J are TRBV11-2 and TRBJ2-5; unclear D gene. The V end was cut by 6 bases, the J end by 4 bases, with 6 bases between. The CDR3 runs 11 residues. The V gene's germline CDR1 is SGHAT and CDR2 FQNNGV. The DNA for the CDR3 is TGTGCCAGCAGTCAGGCAGAGACCCAGTACTTC. It yields the protein CASSQAETQYF.

This chain links TRBV9 with TRBJ2-1; 7 bases map to TRBD2. In germline, CDR1 is SGDLS, CDR2 YYNGEE. The junction had 4 bases not matched to a gene; V was cut back by 4 bases and J by 9 bases. The CDR3 is made up of 12 amino acids. CDR3 amino acids: CASSNREVEQFF. The CDR3, as DNA: TGTGCCAGCAGCAATCGGGAGGTTGAGCAGTTCTTC.

The V call is TRBV13, the J call TRBJ2-1; 7 bases line up with TRBD1. V was clipped by 4 bases and J by 3 bases; unmatched bases: 3. The CDR3 is made up of 14 amino acids. In germline, CDR1 is PRHDT, CDR2 FYEKMQ (reference sequence). CDR3 amino acids: CASSWDSGYNEQFF. The CDR3 region has the DNA TGTGCCAGCAGCTGGGACAGTGGCTACAATGAGCAGTTCTTC.

The gene calls are TRBV15 and TRBJ2-7, with TRBD2 as a possible D gene (6 bases). V shed 5 bases and J shed 0 bases, with 11 bases lying between them. The CDR3 extends over 14 amino acids. Looked up from germline, CDR1 is LNHNV and CDR2 is YYDKDF (reference sequence). The CDR3 loop reads CATSVGLVSYEQYF. CDR3 bases: TGTGCCACCAGCGTGGGACTGGTCTCCTACGAGCAGTACTTC.

This chain joins TRBV6-5 and TRBJ2-7, with 8 positions matching TRBD1. This CDR3 has 15 residues. V lost 5 bases, J lost 6 bases, and 12 bases stayed unmatched. Germline V CDR1 and CDR2: MNHEY, SVGAGI. The CDR3 is CASSHGTGSLGEQYF. CDR3 nucleotide sequence: TGTGCCAGCAGTCACGGGACAGGTTCCCTGGGCGAGCAGTACTTC.

This chain connects TRBV19 to TRBJ1-2, with 7 positions matching TRBD1. CDR3 size: 13 residues. J lost 4 bases, V lost 9 bases, and 8 bases had no gene match. Germline CDR1 reads LNHDA; CDR2 reads SQIVND (reference sequence). The CDR3: CASSTDRAYGYTF. The CDR3 bases are TGTGCCAGCAGCACTGACAGGGCCTATGGCTACACCTTC.

The V gene is TRBV6-5, the J gene TRBJ1-2; 8 bases align to TRBD1. Per germline, CDR1 MNHEY and CDR2 SVGAGI. This CDR3 has 13 amino acids. V lost 7 bases and J lost 6; bases outside the gene matches: 7. CDR3 sequence (DNA): TGTGCCAGCACCAGGGGGCGGCCGAATGGCTACACCTTC. Translated, it gives CASTRGRPNGYTF.

The CDR3 region has the DNA TGTGCCAGCAGCAAAGATGCCTACCGGGGGTGGGGCTACGAGCAGTACTTC. As protein: CASSKDAYRGWGYEQYF. The chain employs TRBV21-1 and TRBJ2-7; TRBD2, the table's D call, lacks a check against the DNA. TRBV21-1 is an annotated pseudogene. CDR3 length: 17 residues.

The chain couples TRBV6-4 to TRBJ2-3; tentative D call: TRBD2 (5 bases). V lost 2 bases to trimming and J lost 2 bases, with 8 bases between them. Germline CDR1 reads MRHNA; CDR2 reads SNTAGT. This CDR3 spans 14 amino acids. The CDR3 loop is CASSDPDYTDTQYF. CDR3 nucleotide sequence: TGTGCCAGCAGTGACCCCGACTACACAGATACGCAGTATTTT.

The V and J genes are TRBV7-2 and TRBJ1-5; 7 bases map to TRBD1. The V gene end was trimmed by 1 base and the J gene end by 0 bases; junction bases not matched to a gene: 9. The germline V gene encodes CDR1 SGHTA and CDR2 FQGNSA. CDR3 size: 18 residues. CDR3 nucleotides: TGTGCCAGCAGCTTAGGGGGCCGGGACAGCTATAGCAATCAGCCCCAGCATTTT. Its protein product is CASSLGGRDSYSNQPQHF.

In its sample, this clone was seen a few times. This chain joins TRBV7-8 and TRBJ2-1, with 11 bases lining up with TRBD2. Unmatched junction bases numbered 5, after V lost 9 bases and J lost 7 bases. The CDR3 has 13 amino acids. Germline lookup yields CDR1 SGHVS and CDR2 FQNEAQ. For the CDR3, the DNA is TGTGCCAGTCGGGCTAGCGGGAGGAATGAGCAGTTCTTC. This translates into CASRASGRNEQFF.

This clone was seen only a few times. The chain couples TRBV6-6 to TRBJ1-1; 9 nucleotides match TRBD1. V trimming: 6 bases; J trimming: 4 bases; junction bases outside the gene matches: 6. CDR1 and CDR2 (germline): MNHNY, SVGAGI (reference sequence). This CDR3 contains 14 residues. The chain's CDR3 is CASRTTGGFTEAFF. The DNA for the CDR3 is TGTGCCAGCAGAACGACAGGGGGGTTCACTGAAGCTTTCTTT.

The gene calls are TRBV6-5 and TRBJ1-2; 7 bases match TRBD1. This CDR3 region has 14 residues. V lost 10 bases and J lost 7; bases outside the gene matches: 15. CDR1 and CDR2 (germline): MNHEY, SVGAGI. The CDR3 coding sequence is TGTGCCATCTCCTCAGGACAGGCAAGGGGTGGCTACACCTTC. As protein: CAISSGQARGGYTF.

The chain combines TRBV19 with TRBJ2-1; 7 nucleotides match TRBD1. The ends lost 10 bases at V and 6 bases at J; junction bases unmatched: 12. Germline loops: CDR1 LNHDA, CDR2 SQIVND (reference sequence). The CDR3 covers 14 residues. CDR3 loop: CATDPGQNSNEQFF. CDR3 DNA: TGTGCCACCGACCCGGGACAGAACTCCAATGAGCAGTTCTTC.

The chain combines TRBV28 with TRBJ2-7; 12 bases are a match to TRBD2. Germline CDR1 reads MDHEN; CDR2 reads SYDVKM. V trimming: 7 bases; J trimming: 5 bases; junction bases outside the gene matches: 3. This CDR3 region has 13 residues. This chain's CDR3 is CASKTSGSHEQYF. CDR3 sequence (DNA): TGTGCCAGCAAGACTAGCGGGAGCCACGAGCAGTACTTC.

The chain carries TRBV28 and TRBJ2-4, with TRBD1 matching over 7 bases. Trimming removed 6 bases from V and 0 bases from J; junction bases left unmatched: 5. In germline, CDR1 is MDHEN, CDR2 SYDVKM. The CDR3 length is 15 residues. The CDR3 spells CASRMTGLAKNIQYF. The DNA for the CDR3 is TGTGCCAGCAGAATGACAGGGCTAGCCAAAAACATTCAGTACTTC.

V and J are TRBV19 and TRBJ2-7; the match to TRBD1 covers 7 bases. V lost 2 bases to trimming and J lost 6 bases; unmatched junction nucleotides: 7. Germline assignment: CDR1 LNHDA and CDR2 SQIVND (reference sequence). The CDR3 loop spans 14 amino acids. The CDR3 coding sequence is TGTGCCAGTAGTATATCAGGGGGAGAGTTCGAGCAGTACTTC. It translates to CASSISGGEFEQYF.

The chain couples TRBV5-4 to TRBJ2-7; 8 bases line up with TRBD2. V dropped 4 bases and J dropped 2; count of bases not matched to a gene: 8. CDR1 SGHNT and CDR2 YYREEE come from the germline V gene (reference sequence). The CDR3 totals 15 residues. The DNA for the CDR3 is TGTGCCAGCAGCCTCGGACTAGCTAACCCCTACGAGCAGTACTTC. Protein: CASSLGLANPYEQYF.

Only a few counts were recorded for this clone. V usage is TRBV24-1 and J usage is TRBJ2-4, with 9 bases lining up with TRBD1. The CDR3 is 14 residues long. The V and J ends lost 3 bases and 4 bases, in that order; junction bases with no gene match: 0. Germline loops: CDR1 KGHDR, CDR2 SFDVKD. The CDR3 region is CATSDGQGKNIQYF. In nucleotides, the CDR3 is TGTGCCACCAGTGATGGACAGGGGAAAAACATTCAGTACTTC.

J is TRBJ1-1 and V is TRBV7-9; D might be TRBD1 (5 bases). Germline CDR1 and CDR2: SEHNR and FQNEAQ (reference sequence). This CDR3 comprises 15 residues. Trimming stripped 1 base from V and 6 bases from J, with 15 bases between. The CDR3 loop reads CASSLGRGGWSEAFF. CDR3 coding DNA: TGTGCCAGCAGCTTAGGGCGCGGGGGTTGGTCTGAAGCTTTCTTT.

This clone was picked up one time. The V and J genes are TRBV28 and TRBJ1-3, with 10 positions matching TRBD1. The germline V gene has CDR1 MDHEN and CDR2 SYDVKM. The CDR3 is made up of 14 amino acids. J lost 4 bases, V lost 6 bases, and 3 bases had no gene match. The CDR3 is CASRTGGGGNTIYF. Written as DNA, the CDR3 is TGTGCCAGCAGGACAGGGGGCGGCGGAAACACCATATATTTT. The full variable domain, rest sourced from reference TRBV28 and TRBJ1-3, is DVKVTQSSRYLVKRTGEKVFLECVQDMDHENMFWYRQDPGLGLRLIYFSYDVKMKEKGDIPEGYSVSREKKERFSLILESASTNQTSMYLCASRTGGGGNTIYFGEGSWLTVV.

V usage is TRBV28 and J usage is TRBJ1-5; D is undetermined. Trimming cost V 3 bases and J 3 bases, with 12 bases left between them. The CDR3 has 15 residues. In germline, CDR1 is MDHEN, CDR2 SYDVKM. In nucleotides, the CDR3 is TGTGCCAGCAGTTTTTCCGGGTTGGACAATCAGCCCCAGCATTTT. Encoded protein: CASSFSGLDNQPQHF.

The genes are TRBV19 and TRBJ2-1; 10 bases align to TRBD2. Trimming took 8 bases from V and 8 from J; bases not matched to a gene: 9. The CDR3 consists of 14 residues. The V gene's germline CDR1 is LNHDA and CDR2 SQIVND (reference sequence). The CDR3 DNA reads as TGTGCCAGTGCTTCCAGCGGGAGGGGCGATGAGCAGTTCTTC. This sequence encodes CASASSGRGDEQFF. The whole variable domain, filled in from reference TRBV19 and TRBJ2-1, reads DGGITQSPKYLFRKEGQNVTLSCEQNLNHDAMYWYRQDPGQGLRLIYYSQIVNDFQKGDIAEGYSVSREKKESFPLTVTSAQKNPTAFYLCASASSGRGDEQFFGPGTRLTVL.

There are a few counts of this clone. The gene calls are TRBV2 and TRBJ1-5; the match to TRBD1 covers 8 bases. The germline CDR1 and CDR2 sequences are SNHLY and FYNNEI. CDR3 length: 13 residues. Unmatched junction bases numbered 9, after V lost 10 bases and J lost 7 bases. CDR3 in amino acids: CATQGDPRQPQHF. Here the CDR3 DNA reads TGTGCCACACAGGGGGACCCACGGCAGCCCCAGCATTTT.

This chain uses TRBV11-3 with TRBJ2-3; TRBD2 matches 8 bases. Germline CDR1 reads SGHNT; CDR2 reads YENEEA. The junction had 20 bases not matched to a gene; V was cut back by 0 bases and J by 6 bases. There are 20 residues in the CDR3. The CDR3 sequence: CASSLDPWPTSGLKADTQYF. CDR3 DNA sequence: TGTGCCAGCAGCTTAGATCCCTGGCCTACTAGCGGTCTCAAGGCGGATACGCAGTATTTT.

The genes are TRBV11-2 and TRBJ2-7; TRBD1 is a possible D gene (6 bases). CDR1 and CDR2 (germline): SGHAT, FQNNGV. Trimming removed 7 bases from V and 2 bases from J, with 15 bases in between. The CDR3 has 14 amino acids. CDR3 in amino acids: CASTRQAGPYEQYF. CDR3 DNA sequence: TGTGCCAGCACCAGACAGGCCGGTCCCTACGAGCAGTACTTC.

The CDR3 loop is CASSYREDRGIYEQYF. The CDR3 coding sequence is TGTGCCAGCAGTTACCGCGAGGACAGGGGGATCTACGAGCAGTACTTC. The chain has TRBV6-2 or TRBV6-3 and TRBJ2-7; 10 bases fit TRBD1. The germline gives CDR1 MNHEY, CDR2 SVGEGT. The CDR3 runs 16 residues. J gave up 3 bases and V 2 bases, and 7 bases lay outside the gene matches.